One sample yielded the 6 T cell receptor beta chains listed below, sequenced in a study of blood T cell repertoires in COVID-19 (dated by TCRdb to 2018 to 2021). Libraries were built with the immunoSEQ multiplex PCR assay. The table comes from immuneACCESS by way of TCRdb, which keeps in-frame sequences with V and J called. Part of the clones is missing from these tables; in studies checked, under half for an unresolved V gene and the rest for unknown reasons. The sample contains about 59,000 clones, over 70% of them found a single time. 11% to 15% of the sample comes from the top ten. Sequenced: peripheral blood. The receptors derive from a woman in her seventies with acute or convalescent COVID-19.

The chain is built from TRBV4-1 and TRBJ1-2; 8 bases map to TRBD1. CDR1 MGHRA and CDR2 YSYEKL come from the germline V gene. This CDR3 has 16 residues. Germline trimming cut 0 bases from V and 4 bases from J; bases unmatched to any gene: 7. Here the CDR3 DNA reads TGCGCCAGCAGCCAAGATGGGACAGGCCGGAGCTATGGCTACACCTTC. Translating it yields CASSQDGTGRSYGYTF.

This chain joins TRBV5-4 and TRBJ2-1, with TRBD2 identical over 12 bases. Trimming at V came to 4 bases and at J to 7 bases, leaving 6 bases not matched to a gene. The CDR3 sequence is 15 residues long. Germline V CDR1 and CDR2: SGHNT, YYREEE (reference sequence). The CDR3 spells CASSPSGGAGNEQFF. CDR3 bases: TGTGCCAGCAGCCCTAGCGGGGGGGCGGGTAATGAGCAGTTCTTC.

This clone has only one observation. The chain joins TRBV6-5 to TRBJ1-2; 7 bases are a match to TRBD1. CDR1 and CDR2 (germline): MNHEY, SVGAGI. V lost 0 bases to trimming and J lost 8 bases; unmatched junction nucleotides: 3. The CDR3 sequence is 13 residues long. In DNA, the CDR3 is TGTGCCAGCAGTTACTCCGCAGGGGGAGGCTACACCTTC. This codes for CASSYSAGGGYTF.

This clone was detected only once. The rearrangement joins TRBV5-4 to TRBJ2-2; D ambiguous. CDR3 length equals 14 residues. Germline V gene lookup returns CDR1 SGHNT and CDR2 YYREEE (reference sequence). V lost 2 bases and J lost 1, with 6 bases in between. The CDR3 region has the DNA TGTGCCAGCAGCTTAACAGAGAACACCGGGGAGCTGTTTTTT. Encoded protein: CASSLTENTGELFF.

The chain has TRBV30 and TRBJ1-1; 7 bases match TRBD1. The CDR3 runs 12 residues. CDR1 and CDR2 from the germline V gene are GTSNPN and SVGIG (reference sequence). V lost 4 bases, J lost 5 bases, and 4 bases stayed unmatched. CDR3 DNA: TGTGCCTGGACCACCAGGGGGACTGAAGCTTTCTTT. Its protein is CAWTTRGTEAFF. The full variable domain, its missing parts supplied by reference TRBV30 and TRBJ1-1, is SQTIHQWPATLVQPVGSPLSLECTVEGTSNPNLYWYRQAAGRGLQLLFYSVGIGQISSEVPQNLSASRPQDRQFILSSKKLLLSDSGFYLCAWTTRGTEAFFGQGTRLTVV.

The chain links TRBV5-1 to TRBJ1-5, with a weak D call TRBD1 (6 bases). The CDR3 consists of 15 residues. Looked up from germline, CDR1 is SGHRS and CDR2 is YFSETQ. V gave up 0 bases and J gave up 7 bases, with 14 bases separating them. Here the CDR3 reads CASSLAGDTLQPQHF. As DNA, the CDR3 is TGCGCCAGCAGCTTGGCCGGGGACACCCTACAGCCCCAGCATTTT.